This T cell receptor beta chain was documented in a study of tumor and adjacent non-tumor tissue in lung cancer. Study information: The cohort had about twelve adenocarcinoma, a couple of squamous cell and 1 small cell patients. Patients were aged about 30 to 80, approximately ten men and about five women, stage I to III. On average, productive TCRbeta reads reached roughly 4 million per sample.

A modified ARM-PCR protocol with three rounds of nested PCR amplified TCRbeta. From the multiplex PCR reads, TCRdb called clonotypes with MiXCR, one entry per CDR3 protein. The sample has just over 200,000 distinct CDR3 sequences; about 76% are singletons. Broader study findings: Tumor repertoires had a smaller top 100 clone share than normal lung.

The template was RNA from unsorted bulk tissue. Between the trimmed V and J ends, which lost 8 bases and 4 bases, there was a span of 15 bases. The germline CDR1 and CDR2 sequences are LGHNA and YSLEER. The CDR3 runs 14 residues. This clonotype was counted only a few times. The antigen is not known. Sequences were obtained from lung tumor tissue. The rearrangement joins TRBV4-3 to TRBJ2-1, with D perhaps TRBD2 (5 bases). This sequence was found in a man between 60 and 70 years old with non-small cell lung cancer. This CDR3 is CASGWVGRYNEQFF. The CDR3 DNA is TGCGCCAGCGGATGGGTTGGGAGATACAATGAGCAGTTCTTC.